This T cell receptor beta chain was sequenced during a study of blood T cell repertoires in COVID-19 (TCRdb year 2020). For context, the study as a whole: Collaborator samples came from the United States, Italy and Spain and covered acute and convalescent phases of COVID-19. HLA class I and class II types, where available, came from metadata supplied by the sample provider rather than from assay-based typing. The sample metadata nearly always contained a de-identified subject ID, COVID-19 status, age in years and sex. The repertoires were made available in a free public database intended to serve as a resource for research on the immune response to SARS-CoV-2. The samples were drawn from two sources: the first 160 participants of the ongoing ImmuneRACE study, and 1,200 or so subjects contributed by 6 global collaborators. Subjects who had been exposed to COVID-19, were actively infected with it, or had recovered from it provided the deeply sampled blood TCRbeta repertoires that made up the dataset. The prospective study material was composed of cDNA or gDNA derived from T cells, B-cell-depleted T cells, or PBMCs. Results the study describes overall, beyond this receptor: Clinical and demographic metadata were provided uncurated, with the amount varying by source and participant.

Comments on this clone: Its antigen is unknown. The sample holds no much larger clone one base away, and base qualities are not on file.

TCRbeta CDR3 regions were amplified from genomic DNA by means of the immunoSEQ Assay, a bias-controlled multiplex PCR. In the paper's pipeline: Nucleated cell counts per sample were estimated from amplification of reference gene primers within the assay. Sequence reads were collapsed and filtered to measure the absolute abundance of every unique TCRbeta CDR3 rearrangement. Productive Simpson clonality was computed per sample as the square root of Simpson's diversity index over productive rearrangements. TCRdb took this table from immuneACCESS and kept in-frame rearrangements with V and J called. Such tables lack part of the clones; where checked against another copy, unresolved V genes explain under half of the gap, and the rest is unexplained. The V and J calls and the clone size are those of that table, but D and trimming were determined from the DNA. This sample gives about 120,000 clones in total; around 87% of them show up just once. The ten largest clones capture 7.6% of the sample.

Collaborating institutions collected whole blood in K2EDTA tubes following their own protocols. For TCRbeta analysis, collaborators shipped samples as frozen whole blood, isolated PBMCs, or DNA extracted from either of those sample types. As encoded in the germline V gene, CDR1 is SGHVS while CDR2 is FQNEAQ. The CDR3 runs 15 amino acids, cysteine and phenylalanine included. Only the CDR3 region is kept as DNA, spanning 45 bases read in frame from base 1. V and J are trimmed by 1 base and 5 bases, and the gene matches miss 4 bases of the junction. This receptor was obtained from a man between 45 and 60 years old with acute or convalescent COVID-19. The sequence is built from TRBV7-8 and TRBJ1-1; 10 middle bases align to TRBD1. Sequencing was done on a sample of peripheral blood. The DNA sequence is as follows: TGTGCCAGCAGCTTAGAGACAGGGGGCGTGACTGAAGCTTTCTTT. It encodes CASSLETGGVTEAFF.